This entry features one T cell receptor (beta chain) sequence. Its specificity is not known. This entry comes from a study of cytomegalovirus exposure and HLA in healthy donors. The wider study: In a later analysis, the roughly 120 validation repertoires were reported to have used the same platform as the approximately 670 first-cohort repertoires. Whole-study findings and limits: The study listed under 200 cytomegalovirus-associated TCR beta chains. The tendency of first-cohort TCR clusters to co-occur in the 120 validation repertoires was identified by a subsequent analysis.

Clones were sequenced by immunoSEQ multiplex PCR, and TCRdb holds only the in-frame ones, with some missing. The table records about 38,000 clones, approximately 95% of them present only once. The CDR3 totals 15 residues. Per germline, CDR1 SEHNR and CDR2 FQNEAQ (reference sequence). J gave up 5 bases and V 5 bases, and 9 bases lay outside the gene matches. The source material was PBMCs. This clonotype originated in a man aged 18 to 29 in good health and CMV-seronegative. V gene TRBV7-9 combines with J gene TRBJ2-1; TRBD1 matches at 7 bases. The CDR3 region is CASSGQVGVNNEQFF. CDR3 nucleotide sequence: TGTGCCAGCAGCGGACAGGTGGGGGTAAACAATGAGCAGTTCTTC. The entire variable domain, with the rest obtained from reference TRBV7-9 and TRBJ2-1, is as follows: DTGVSQNPRHKITKRGQNVTFRCDPISEHNRLYWYRQTLGQGPEFLTYFQNEAQLEKSRLLSDRFSAERPKGSFSTLEIQRTEQGDSAMYLCASSGQVGVNNEQFFGPGTRLTVL.